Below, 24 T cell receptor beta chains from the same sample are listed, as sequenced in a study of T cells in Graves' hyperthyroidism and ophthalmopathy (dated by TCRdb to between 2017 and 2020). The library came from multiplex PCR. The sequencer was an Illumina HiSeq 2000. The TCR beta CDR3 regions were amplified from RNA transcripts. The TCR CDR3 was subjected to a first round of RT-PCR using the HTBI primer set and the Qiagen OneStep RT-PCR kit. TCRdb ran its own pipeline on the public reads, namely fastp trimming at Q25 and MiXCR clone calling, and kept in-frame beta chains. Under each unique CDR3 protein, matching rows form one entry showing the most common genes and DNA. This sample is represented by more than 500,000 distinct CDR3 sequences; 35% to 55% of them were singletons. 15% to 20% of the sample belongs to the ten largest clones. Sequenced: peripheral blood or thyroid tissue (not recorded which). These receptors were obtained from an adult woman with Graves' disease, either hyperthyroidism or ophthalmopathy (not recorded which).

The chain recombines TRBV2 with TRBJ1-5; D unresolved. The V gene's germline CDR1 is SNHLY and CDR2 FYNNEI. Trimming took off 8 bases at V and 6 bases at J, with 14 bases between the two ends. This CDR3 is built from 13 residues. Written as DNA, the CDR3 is TGTGCCAGCCGTTCCGGGGAGACTCAGCCCCAGCATTTT. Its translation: CASRSGETQPQHF.

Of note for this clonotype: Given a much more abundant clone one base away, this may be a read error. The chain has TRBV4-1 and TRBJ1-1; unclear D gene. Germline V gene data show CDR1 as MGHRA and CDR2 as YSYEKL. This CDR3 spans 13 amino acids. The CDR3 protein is CASSQEWSTEALF. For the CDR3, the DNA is TGCGCCAGCAGCCAAGAATGGAGCACTGAAGCTCTCTTT.

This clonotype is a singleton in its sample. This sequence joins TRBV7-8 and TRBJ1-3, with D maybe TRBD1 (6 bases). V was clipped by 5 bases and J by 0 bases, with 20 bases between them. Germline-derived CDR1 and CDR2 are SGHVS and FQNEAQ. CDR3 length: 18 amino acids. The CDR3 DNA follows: TGTGCCAGCAGCGCGGTAGCGGGAGGGGGGTACTCTGGAAACACCATATATTTT. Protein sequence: CASSAVAGGGYSGNTIYF.

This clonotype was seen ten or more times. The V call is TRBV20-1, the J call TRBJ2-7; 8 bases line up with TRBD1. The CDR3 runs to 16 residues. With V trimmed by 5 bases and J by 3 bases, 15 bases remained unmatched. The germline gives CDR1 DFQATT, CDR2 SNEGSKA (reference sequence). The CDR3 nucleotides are TGCAGTGCTCGCGATGTTTTTAGGACAGGGAGCTACGAGCAGTACTTC. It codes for CSARDVFRTGSYEQYF.

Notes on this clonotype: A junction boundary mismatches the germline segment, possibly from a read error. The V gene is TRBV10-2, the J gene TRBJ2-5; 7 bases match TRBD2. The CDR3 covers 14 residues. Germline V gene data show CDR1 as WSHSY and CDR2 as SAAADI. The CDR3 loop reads CATRMAGVAETQYF. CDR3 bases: TGTGCCACCAGGATGGCGGGAGTTGCAGAGACCCAGTACTTC.

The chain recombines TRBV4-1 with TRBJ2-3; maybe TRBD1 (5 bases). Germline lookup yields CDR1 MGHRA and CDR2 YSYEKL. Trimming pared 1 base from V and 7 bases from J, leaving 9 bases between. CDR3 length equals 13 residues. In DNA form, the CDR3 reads TGCGCCAGCAGCCAAGGGGGCAGAAATACGCAGTATTTT. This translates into CASSQGGRNTQYF.

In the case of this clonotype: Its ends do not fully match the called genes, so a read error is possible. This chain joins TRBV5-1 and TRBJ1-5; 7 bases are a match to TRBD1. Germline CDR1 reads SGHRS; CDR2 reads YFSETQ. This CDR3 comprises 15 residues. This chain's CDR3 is CASSLLGQVGQPQHF. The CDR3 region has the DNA TGTGCCAGCAGTTTACTCGGACAGGTTGGGCAGCCCCAGCATTTT.

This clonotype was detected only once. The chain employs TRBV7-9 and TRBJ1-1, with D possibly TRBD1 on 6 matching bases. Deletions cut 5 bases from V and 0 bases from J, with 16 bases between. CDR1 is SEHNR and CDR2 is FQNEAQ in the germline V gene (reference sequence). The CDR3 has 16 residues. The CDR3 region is CASSPLGGSLNTEAFF. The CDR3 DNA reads TGTGCCAGCAGCCCGCTAGGGGGAAGCCTGAACACTGAAGCTTTCTTT.

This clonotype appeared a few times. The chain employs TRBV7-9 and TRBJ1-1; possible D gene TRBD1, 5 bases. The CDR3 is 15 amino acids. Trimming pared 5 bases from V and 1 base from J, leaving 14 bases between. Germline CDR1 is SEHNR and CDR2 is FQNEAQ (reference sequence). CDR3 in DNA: TGTGCCAGCAGCCCAACAGGCGACTGGAACACTGAAGCTTTCTTT. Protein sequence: CASSPTGDWNTEAFF.

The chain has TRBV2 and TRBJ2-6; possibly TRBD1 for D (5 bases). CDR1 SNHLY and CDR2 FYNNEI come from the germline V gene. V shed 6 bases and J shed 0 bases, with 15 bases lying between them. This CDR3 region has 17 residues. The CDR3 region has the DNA TGTGCCAGCAGCCGGTCCTCAGGGAACTCTGGGGCCAACGTCCTGACTTTC. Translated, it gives CASSRSSGNSGANVLTF.

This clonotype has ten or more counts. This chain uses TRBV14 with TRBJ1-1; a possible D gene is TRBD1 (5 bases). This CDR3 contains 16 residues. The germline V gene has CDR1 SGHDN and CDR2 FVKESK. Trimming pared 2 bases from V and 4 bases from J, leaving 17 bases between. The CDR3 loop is CASSQFDRTRSTEAFF. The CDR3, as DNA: TGTGCCAGCAGCCAATTTGACAGAACAAGGAGCACTGAAGCTTTCTTT.

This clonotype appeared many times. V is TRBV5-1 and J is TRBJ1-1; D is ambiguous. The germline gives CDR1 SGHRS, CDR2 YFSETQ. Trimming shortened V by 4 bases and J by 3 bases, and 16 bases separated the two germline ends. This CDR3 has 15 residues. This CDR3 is CASSPQAYRDTEAFF. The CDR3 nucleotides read TGCGCCAGCAGCCCCCAGGCGTATCGAGACACTGAAGCTTTCTTT.

This CDR3 reads CASARAGNTIYF. The CDR3 DNA sequence: TGTGCCAGCGCCCGTGCTGGAAACACCATATATTTT. The chain carries TRBV2 and TRBJ1-3; no clear D. The germline gives CDR1 SNHLY, CDR2 FYNNEI. Trimming left V 8 bases short and J 2 bases short, with 7 bases between. The CDR3 loop spans 12 amino acids.

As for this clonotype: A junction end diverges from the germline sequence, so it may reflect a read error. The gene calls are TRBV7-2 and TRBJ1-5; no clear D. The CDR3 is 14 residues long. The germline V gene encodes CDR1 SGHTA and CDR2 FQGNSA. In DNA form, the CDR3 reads TGTGTCAGCAGCCCCTACCATAGCAATCAGCCCCAGCATTTT. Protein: CVSSPYHSNQPQHF.

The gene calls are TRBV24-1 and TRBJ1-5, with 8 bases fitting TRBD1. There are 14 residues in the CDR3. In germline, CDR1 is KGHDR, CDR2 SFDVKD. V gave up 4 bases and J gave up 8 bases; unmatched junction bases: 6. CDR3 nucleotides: TGTGCCACCAGTGAAGGACAGGGCCTGGAGCCCCAGCATTTT. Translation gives CATSEGQGLEPQHF.

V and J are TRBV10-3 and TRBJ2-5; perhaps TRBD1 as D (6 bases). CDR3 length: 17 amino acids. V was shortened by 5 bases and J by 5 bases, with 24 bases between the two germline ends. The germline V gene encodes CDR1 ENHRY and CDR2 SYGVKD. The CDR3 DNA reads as TGTGCCATCAGTCCACGGACAGATTTGGGGATGATGGAGACCCAGTACTTC. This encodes CAISPRTDLGMMETQYF.

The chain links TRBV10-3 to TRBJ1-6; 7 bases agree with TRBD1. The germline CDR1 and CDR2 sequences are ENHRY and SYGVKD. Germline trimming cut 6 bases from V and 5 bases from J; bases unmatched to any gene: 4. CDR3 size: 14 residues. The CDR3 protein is CAIRGTADNSPLHF. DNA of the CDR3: TGTGCCATCAGGGGGACAGCCGATAATTCACCCCTCCACTTT.

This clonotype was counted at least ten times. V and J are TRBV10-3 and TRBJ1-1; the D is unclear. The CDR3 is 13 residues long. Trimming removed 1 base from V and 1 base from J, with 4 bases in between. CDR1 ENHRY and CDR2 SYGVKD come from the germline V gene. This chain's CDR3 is CAISEFGNTEAFF. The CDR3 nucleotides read TGTGCCATCAGTGAGTTTGGGAACACTGAAGCTTTCTTT.

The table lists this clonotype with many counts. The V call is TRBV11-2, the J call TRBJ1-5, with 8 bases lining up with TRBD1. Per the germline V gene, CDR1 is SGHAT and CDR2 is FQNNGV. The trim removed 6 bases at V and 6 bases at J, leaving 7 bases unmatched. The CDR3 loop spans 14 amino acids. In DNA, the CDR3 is TGTGCCAGCAGTCAGGACAGGGAAGGTCAGCCCCAGCATTTT. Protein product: CASSQDREGQPQHF. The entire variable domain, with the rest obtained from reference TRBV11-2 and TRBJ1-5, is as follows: EAGVAQSPRYKIIEKRQSVAFWCNPISGHATLYWYQQILGQGPKLLIQFQNNGVVDDSQLPKDRFSAERLKGVDSTLKIQPAKLEDSAVYLCASSQDREGQPQHFGDGTRLSIL.

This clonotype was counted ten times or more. The CDR3 is CASSTDLSYEQYF. In DNA, the CDR3 is TGTGCCAGCAGCACAGATCTTTCCTACGAGCAGTACTTC. This chain links TRBV7-8 with TRBJ2-7; D not certain. CDR1 and CDR2 (germline): SGHVS, FQNEAQ. The CDR3 is 13 residues long. Trimming cost V 5 bases and J 1 base, with 9 bases left between them.

This CDR3 is CAASSSAQGFYEQYF. Written as DNA, the CDR3 is TGTGCCGCTAGTTCTAGCGCCCAGGGTTTTTACGAGCAGTACTTC. This rearrangement joins TRBV6-5 to TRBJ2-7; D might be TRBD2 (6 bases). Germline lookup yields CDR1 MNHEY and CDR2 SVGAGI. The CDR3 spans 15 residues. V was clipped by 11 bases and J by 4 bases, with 24 bases between them.

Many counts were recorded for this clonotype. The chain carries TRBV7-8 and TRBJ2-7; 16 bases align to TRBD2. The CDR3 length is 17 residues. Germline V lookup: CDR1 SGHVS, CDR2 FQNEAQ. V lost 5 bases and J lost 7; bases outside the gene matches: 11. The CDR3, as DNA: TGTGCCAGCAGCCCGGGACTAGCGGGAGGGCCTGGTGGGGAGCAGTACTTC. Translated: CASSPGLAGGPGGEQYF.

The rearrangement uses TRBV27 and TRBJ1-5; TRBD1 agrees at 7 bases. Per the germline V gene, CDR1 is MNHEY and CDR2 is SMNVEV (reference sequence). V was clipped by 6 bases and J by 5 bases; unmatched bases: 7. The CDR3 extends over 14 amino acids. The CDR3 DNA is TGTGCCAGCAGCCACAGGGGCCTCTATCAGCCCCAGCATTTT. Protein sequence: CASSHRGLYQPQHF.

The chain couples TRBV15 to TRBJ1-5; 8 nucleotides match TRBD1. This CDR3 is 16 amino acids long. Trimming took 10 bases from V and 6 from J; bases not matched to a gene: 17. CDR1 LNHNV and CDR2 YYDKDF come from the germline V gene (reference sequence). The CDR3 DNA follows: TGTGCCAGTCTACCCCTTGTGCAGGGGGCTGTTCAGCCCCAGCATTTT. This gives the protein CASLPLVQGAVQPQHF.